This TCR beta chain was identified in a study of blood T cell repertoires in COVID-19. The wider study: Samples came from the United States, Italy and Spain, spanning acute and convalescent COVID-19.

Trimming took 4 bases from V and 6 from J; bases not matched to a gene: 8. Germline V gene data show CDR1 as SGHRS and CDR2 as YFSETQ. The CDR3 spans 15 residues. Original methodology: Counts of nucleated cells, estimated from reference gene primer amplification, were obtained. Profiled with immunoSEQ multiplex PCR; TCRdb holds only in-frame clones, not every one. That table supplies the V and J calls and clone size; D and trimming were determined from the DNA. The sample lists tens of thousands of clones, 85% seen once, with under 3% in the top ten. The chain carries TRBV5-1 and TRBJ1-5, with TRBD1 matching 9 bases. The clonotype was recovered from a man older than 75 with acute or convalescent COVID-19. The sample comprised peripheral blood. The CDR3 is CASSPSGTGTQPQHF. The CDR3 region has the DNA TGCGCCAGCAGCCCCTCCGGGACAGGGACTCAGCCCCAGCATTTT. Looking up the rest from reference TRBV5-1 and TRBJ1-5 gives the full variable domain: KAGVTQTPRYLIKTRGQQVTLSCSPISGHRSVSWYQQTPGQGLQFLFEYFSETQRNKGNFPGRFSGRQFSNSRSEMNVSTLELGDSALYLCASSPSGTGTQPQHFGDGTRLSIL.